This T cell receptor (beta chain) was identified during a study of Graves' ophthalmopathy and Graves' hyperthyroidism. For donors with ophthalmopathy, the disease showed moderate-to-severe activity, reached CAS ≥3 and NOSPECS ≥4, and had lasted under 3 months. Certain patients were not enrolled. These were patients with other autoimmune diseases, uncontrolled infections, pregnancy or lactation. TCR beta CDR3 regions were amplified from RNA transcripts. The library came from an HTBI-primed first-round RT-PCR and a second-round multiplex PCR. A single record per CDR3 protein comes from TCRdb applying MiXCR to the multiplex PCR reads. Of about half a million distinct CDR3 sequences listed, roughly 14% are singletons. The CDR3 contains 14 residues. V was shortened by 0 bases and J by 8 bases, with 11 bases between the two germline ends. In its sample, this clonotype was seen many times.

The chain links TRBV12-3 or TRBV12-4 to TRBJ1-3; D ambiguous. The specimen was blood. The sequence derives from a woman under 40 with Graves' ophthalmopathy. The CDR3 DNA sequence: TGTGCCAGCAGTTTAGCGCAGATTGCATACACCATATATTTT. This sequence encodes CASSLAQIAYTIYF.